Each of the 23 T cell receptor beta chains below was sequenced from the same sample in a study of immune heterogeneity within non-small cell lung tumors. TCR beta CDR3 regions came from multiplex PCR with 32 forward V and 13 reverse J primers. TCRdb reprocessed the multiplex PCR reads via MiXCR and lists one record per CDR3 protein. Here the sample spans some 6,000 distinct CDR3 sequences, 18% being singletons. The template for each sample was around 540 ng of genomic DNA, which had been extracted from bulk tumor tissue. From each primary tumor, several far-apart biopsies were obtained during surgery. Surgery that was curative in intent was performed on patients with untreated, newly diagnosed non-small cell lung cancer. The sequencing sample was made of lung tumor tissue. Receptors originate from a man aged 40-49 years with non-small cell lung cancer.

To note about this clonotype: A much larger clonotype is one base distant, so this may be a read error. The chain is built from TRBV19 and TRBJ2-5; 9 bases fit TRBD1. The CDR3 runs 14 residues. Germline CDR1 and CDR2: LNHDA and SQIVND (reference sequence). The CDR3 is CTSSMTGGQETQYF. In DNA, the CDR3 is TGTACCAGTAGTATGACAGGGGGTCAAGAGACCCAGTACTTC. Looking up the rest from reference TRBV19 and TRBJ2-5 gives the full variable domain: DGGITQSPKYLFRKEGQNVTLSCEQNLNHDAMYWYRQDPGQGLRLIYYSQIVNDFQKGDIAEGYSVSREKKESFPLTVTSAQKNPTAFYLCTSSMTGGQETQYFGPGTRLLVL.

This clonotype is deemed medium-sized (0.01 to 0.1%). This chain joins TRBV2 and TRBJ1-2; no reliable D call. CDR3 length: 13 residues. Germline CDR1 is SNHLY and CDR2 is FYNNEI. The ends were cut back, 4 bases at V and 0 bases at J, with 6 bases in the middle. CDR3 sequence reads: CASSVEANYGYTF. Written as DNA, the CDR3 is TGTGCCAGCAGTGTAGAGGCTAACTATGGCTACACCTTC.

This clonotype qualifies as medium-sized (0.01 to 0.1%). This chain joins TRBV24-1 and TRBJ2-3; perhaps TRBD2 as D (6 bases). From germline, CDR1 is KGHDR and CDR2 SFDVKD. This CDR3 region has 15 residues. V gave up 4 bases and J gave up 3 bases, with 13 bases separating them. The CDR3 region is CATSDQGEATDTQYF. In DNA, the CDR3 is TGTGCCACCAGTGACCAAGGGGAGGCTACAGATACGCAGTATTTT.

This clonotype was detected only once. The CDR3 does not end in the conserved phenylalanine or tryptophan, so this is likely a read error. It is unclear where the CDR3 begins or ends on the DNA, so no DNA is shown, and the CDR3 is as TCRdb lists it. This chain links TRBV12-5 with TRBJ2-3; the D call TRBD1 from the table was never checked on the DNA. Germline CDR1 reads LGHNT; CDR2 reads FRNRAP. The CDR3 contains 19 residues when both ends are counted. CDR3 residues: CASGLYLGQGWTYEQYFGP.

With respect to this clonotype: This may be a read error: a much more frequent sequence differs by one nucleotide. CDR3 amino acids: CASSQDGVGGWNEQFF. The CDR3 coding sequence is TGTGCCAGCAGCCAAGATGGAGTGGGGGGGTGGAATGAGCAGTTCTTC. The genes are TRBV4-2 and TRBJ2-1; 7 nucleotides agree with TRBD2. CDR3 length: 16 residues. The V segment lost 0 bases and the J segment 7 bases; nucleotides outside the gene matches: 9. CDR1 is LGHNA, CDR2 YNFKEQ, per germline.

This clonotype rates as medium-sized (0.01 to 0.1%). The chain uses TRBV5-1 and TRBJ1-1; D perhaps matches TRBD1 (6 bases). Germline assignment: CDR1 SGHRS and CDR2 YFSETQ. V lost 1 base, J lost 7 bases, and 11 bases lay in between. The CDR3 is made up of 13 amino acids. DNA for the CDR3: TGCGCCAGCAGCTTGTTAGCCAGGGGTGAAGCTTTCTTT. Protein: CASSLLARGEAFF.

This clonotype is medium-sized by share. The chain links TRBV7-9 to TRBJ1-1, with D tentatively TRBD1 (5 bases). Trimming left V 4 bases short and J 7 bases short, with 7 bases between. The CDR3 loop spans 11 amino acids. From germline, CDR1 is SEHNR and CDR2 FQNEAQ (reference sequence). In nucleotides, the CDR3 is TGTGCCAGCAGCTACACAGGTGAAGCTTTCTTT. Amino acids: CASSYTGEAFF.

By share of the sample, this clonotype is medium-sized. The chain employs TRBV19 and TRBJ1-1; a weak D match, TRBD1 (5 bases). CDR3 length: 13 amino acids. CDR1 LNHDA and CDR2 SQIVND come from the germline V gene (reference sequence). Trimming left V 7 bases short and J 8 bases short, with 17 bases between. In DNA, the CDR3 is TGTGCCAGTAATACATTGGAGAGGGGAGAAGCTTTCTTT. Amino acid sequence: CASNTLERGEAFF.

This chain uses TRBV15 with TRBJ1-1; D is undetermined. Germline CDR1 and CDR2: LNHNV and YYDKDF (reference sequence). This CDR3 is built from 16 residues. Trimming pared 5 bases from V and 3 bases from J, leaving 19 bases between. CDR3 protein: CATSAFVDGIDTEAFF. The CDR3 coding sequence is TGTGCCACCAGCGCTTTCGTTGATGGTATCGACACTGAAGCTTTCTTT.

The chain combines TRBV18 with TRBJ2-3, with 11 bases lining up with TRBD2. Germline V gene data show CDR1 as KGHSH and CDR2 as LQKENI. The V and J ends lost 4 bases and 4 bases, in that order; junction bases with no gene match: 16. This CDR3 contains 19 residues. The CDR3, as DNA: TGTGCCAGCTCACTCGGCGCTAATCTAGCGGGGGGCGTTCCAGATACGCAGTATTTT. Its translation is CASSLGANLAGGVPDTQYF.

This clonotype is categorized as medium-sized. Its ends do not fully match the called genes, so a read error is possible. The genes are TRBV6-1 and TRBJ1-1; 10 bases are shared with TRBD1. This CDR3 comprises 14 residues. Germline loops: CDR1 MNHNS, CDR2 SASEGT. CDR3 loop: CASSGDRGQPEVFF. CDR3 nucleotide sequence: TGTGCCAGCAGTGGGGACAGGGGACAGCCAGAAGTTTTCTTT.

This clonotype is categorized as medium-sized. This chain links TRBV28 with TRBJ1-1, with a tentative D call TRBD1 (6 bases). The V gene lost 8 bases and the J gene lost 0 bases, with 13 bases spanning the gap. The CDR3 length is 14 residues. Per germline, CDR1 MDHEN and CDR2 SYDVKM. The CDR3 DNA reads TGTGCCAGCGGTAACGGACAGATGAACACTGAAGCTTTCTTT. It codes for CASGNGQMNTEAFF.

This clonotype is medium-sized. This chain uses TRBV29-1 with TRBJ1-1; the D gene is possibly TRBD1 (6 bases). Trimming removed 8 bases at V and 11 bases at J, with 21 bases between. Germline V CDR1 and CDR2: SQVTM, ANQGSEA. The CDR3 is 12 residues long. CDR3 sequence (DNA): TGCAGCCCCCTCTTTGGGGGACAAGGGGCTTTCTTT. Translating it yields CSPLFGGQGAFF.

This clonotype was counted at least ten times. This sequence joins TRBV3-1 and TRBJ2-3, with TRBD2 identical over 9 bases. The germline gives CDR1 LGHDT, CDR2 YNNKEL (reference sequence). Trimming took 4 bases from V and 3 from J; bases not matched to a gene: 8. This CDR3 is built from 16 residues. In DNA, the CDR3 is TGTGCCAGCAGCCTTCTTAGCGGGAGTGGGACAGATACGCAGTATTTT. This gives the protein CASSLLSGSGTDTQYF.

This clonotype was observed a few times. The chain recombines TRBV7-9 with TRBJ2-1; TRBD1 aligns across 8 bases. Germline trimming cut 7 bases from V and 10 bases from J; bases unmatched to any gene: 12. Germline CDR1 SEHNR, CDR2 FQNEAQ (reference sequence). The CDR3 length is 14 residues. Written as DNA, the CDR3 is TGTGCCAGCATGGGGACAGGTGGAGCCCCCGAGCAGTTCTTC. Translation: CASMGTGGAPEQFF.

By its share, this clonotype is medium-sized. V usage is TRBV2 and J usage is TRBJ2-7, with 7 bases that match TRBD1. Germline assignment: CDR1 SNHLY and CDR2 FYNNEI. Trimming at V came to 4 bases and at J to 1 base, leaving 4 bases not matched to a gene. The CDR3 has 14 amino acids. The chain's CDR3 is CASSVRGPSYEQYF. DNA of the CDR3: TGTGCCAGCAGTGTTAGGGGGCCTTCCTACGAGCAGTACTTC.

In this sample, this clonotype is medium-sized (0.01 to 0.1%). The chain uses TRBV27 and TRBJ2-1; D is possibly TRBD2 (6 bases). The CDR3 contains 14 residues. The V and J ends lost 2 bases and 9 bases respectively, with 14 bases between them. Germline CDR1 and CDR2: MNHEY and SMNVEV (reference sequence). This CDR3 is CASSLAGAGGEQFF. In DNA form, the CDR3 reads TGTGCCAGCAGTTTAGCAGGAGCGGGTGGTGAGCAGTTCTTC.

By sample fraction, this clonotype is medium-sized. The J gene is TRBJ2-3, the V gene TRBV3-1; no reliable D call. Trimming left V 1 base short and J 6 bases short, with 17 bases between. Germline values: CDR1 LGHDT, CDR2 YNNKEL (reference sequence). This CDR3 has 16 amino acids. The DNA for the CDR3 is TGTGCCAGCAGCCAAGCGGTGGAGCTACGTAGGGATACGCAGTATTTT. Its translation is CASSQAVELRRDTQYF.

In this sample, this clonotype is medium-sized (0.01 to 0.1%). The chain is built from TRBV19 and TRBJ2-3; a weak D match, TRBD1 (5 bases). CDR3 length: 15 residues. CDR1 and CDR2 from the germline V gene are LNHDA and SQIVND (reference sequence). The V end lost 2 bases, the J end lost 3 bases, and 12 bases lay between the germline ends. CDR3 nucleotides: TGTGCCAGTAGTATACTCAGGGATGGGACAGATACGCAGTATTTT. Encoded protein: CASSILRDGTDTQYF.

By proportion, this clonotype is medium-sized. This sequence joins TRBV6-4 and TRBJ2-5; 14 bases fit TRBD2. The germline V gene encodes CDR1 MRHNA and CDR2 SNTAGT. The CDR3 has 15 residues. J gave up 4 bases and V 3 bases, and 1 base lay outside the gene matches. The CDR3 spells CASSETSGGAETQYF. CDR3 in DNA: TGTGCCAGCAGTGAGACTAGCGGGGGGGCAGAGACCCAGTACTTC.

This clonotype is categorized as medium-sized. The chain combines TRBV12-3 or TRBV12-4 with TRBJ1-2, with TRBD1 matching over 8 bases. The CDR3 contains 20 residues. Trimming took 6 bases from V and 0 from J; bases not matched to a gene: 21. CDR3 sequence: CASSLYPWTGRNLTNYGYTF. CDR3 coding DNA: TGTGCCAGCAGCCTTTACCCGTGGACAGGGCGAAATCTAACTAACTATGGCTACACCTTC.

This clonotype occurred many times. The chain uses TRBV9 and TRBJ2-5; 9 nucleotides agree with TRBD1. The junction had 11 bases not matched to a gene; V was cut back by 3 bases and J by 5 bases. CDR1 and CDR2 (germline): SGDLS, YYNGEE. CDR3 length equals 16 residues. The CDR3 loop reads CASSDTSGTGLETQYF. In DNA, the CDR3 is TGTGCCAGCAGCGATACCTCCGGGACAGGGCTTGAGACCCAGTACTTC.

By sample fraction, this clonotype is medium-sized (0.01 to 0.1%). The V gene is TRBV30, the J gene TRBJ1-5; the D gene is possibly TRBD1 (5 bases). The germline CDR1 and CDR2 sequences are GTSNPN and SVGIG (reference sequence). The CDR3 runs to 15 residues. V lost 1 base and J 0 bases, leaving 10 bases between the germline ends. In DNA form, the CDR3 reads TGTGCCTGGAGTGCATGGGACTCTAGCAATCAGCCCCAGCATTTT. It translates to CAWSAWDSSNQPQHF.